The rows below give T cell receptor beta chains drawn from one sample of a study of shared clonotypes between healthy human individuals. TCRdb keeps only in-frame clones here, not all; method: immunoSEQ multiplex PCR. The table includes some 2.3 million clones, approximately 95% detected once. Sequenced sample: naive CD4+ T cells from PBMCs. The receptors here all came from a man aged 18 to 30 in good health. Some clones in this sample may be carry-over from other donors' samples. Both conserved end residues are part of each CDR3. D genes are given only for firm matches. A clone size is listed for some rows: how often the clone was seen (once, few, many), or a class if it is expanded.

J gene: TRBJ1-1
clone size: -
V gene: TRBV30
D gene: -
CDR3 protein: CAWSHRENTEAFF
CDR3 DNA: TGTGCCTGGAGTCACAGGGAGAACACTGAAGCTTTCTTT

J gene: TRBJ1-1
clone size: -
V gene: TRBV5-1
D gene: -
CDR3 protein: CASSLVAEGTEAFF
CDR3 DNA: TGCGCCAGCAGCTTGGTAGCCGAAGGCACTGAAGCTTTCTTT

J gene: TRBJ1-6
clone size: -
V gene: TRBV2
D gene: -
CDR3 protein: CASSVGSRNSPLHF
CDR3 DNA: TGTGCCAGCTCTGTGGGCTCGAGGAATTCACCCCTCCACTTT

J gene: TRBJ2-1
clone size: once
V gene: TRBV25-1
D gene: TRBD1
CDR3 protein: CASSVGQGSNEQFF
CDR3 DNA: TGTGCCAGCAGTGTCGGACAGGGGAGCAATGAGCAGTTCTTC

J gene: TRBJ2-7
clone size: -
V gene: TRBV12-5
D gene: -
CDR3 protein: CASGIPPDRSYEQYF
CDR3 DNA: TGTGCTAGTGGTATCCCGCCAGACAGGTCCTACGAGCAGTACTTC

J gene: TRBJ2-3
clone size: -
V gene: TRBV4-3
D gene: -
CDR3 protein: CASSPSPAAATDTQYF
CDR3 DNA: TGCGCCAGCAGCCCCTCCCCGGCGGCAGCTACAGATACGCAGTATTTT

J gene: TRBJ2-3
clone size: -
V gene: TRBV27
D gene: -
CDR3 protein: CASSHNTDTQYF
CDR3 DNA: TGTGCCAGCAGCCACAACACAGATACGCAGTATTTT

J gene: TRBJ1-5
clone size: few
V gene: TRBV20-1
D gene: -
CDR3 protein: CSAQPQHF
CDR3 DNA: TGCAGTGCCCAGCCCCAGCATTTT

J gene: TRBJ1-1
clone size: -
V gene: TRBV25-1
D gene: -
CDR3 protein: CASSESPVNTEAFF
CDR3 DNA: TGTGCCAGCAGTGAATCACCGGTGAACACTGAAGCTTTCTTT

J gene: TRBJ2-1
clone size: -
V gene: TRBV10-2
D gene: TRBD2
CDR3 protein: CASSDVSSGSFQFF
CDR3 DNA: TGCGCCAGCAGTGACGTGTCTAGCGGGAGTTTTCAGTTCTTC

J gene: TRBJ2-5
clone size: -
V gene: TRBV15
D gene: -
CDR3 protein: CATSRDGGEETQYF
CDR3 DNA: TGTGCCACCAGCAGAGATGGTGGGGAAGAGACCCAGTACTTC

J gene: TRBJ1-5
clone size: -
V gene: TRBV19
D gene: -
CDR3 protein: CASSMMRGFSQPQHF
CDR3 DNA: TGTGCCAGTAGTATGATGAGGGGTTTTAGTCAGCCCCAGCATTTT

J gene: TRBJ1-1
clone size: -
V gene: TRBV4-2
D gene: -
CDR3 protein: CASSPTGTRNTEAFF
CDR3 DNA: TGTGCCAGCAGCCCCACAGGGACCCGAAACACTGAAGCTTTCTTT

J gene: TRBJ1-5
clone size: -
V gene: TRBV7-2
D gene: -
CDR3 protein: CASSTSTGSDNQPQHF
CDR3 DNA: TGTGCCAGCAGCACATCTACAGGGTCGGACAATCAGCCCCAGCATTTT

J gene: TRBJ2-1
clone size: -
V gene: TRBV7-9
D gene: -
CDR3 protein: CASSSYRAYNEQFF
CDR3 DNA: TGTGCCAGCAGCTCCTATCGGGCCTACAATGAGCAGTTCTTC

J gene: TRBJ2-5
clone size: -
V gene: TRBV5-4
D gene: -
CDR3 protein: CASSAEQETQYF
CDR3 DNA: TGTGCCAGCAGCGCTGAGCAAGAGACCCAGTACTTC

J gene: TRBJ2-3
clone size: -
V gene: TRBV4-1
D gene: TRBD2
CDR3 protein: CASSQGDGRGADTQYF
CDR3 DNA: TGCGCCAGCAGCCAAGGGGACGGGAGGGGTGCAGATACGCAGTATTTT

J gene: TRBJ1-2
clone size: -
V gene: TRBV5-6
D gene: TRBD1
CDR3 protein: CASRSGTGAGMSGYTF
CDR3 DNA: TGTGCCAGCAGATCCGGGACAGGGGCCGGGATGTCTGGCTACACCTTC

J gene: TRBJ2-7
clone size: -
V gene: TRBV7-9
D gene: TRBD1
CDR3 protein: CASSRAGGHEQYF
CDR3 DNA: TGTGCCAGCAGCAGGGCAGGGGGCCACGAGCAGTACTTC

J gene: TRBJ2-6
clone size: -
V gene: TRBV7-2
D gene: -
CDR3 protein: CASSLEWGSGANVLTF
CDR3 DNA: TGTGCCAGCAGCTTAGAATGGGGCTCTGGGGCCAACGTCCTGACTTTC

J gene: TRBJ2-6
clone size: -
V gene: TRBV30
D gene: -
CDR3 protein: CAWSPGGANVLTF
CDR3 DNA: TGTGCCTGGAGTCCCGGCGGGGCCAACGTCCTGACTTTC

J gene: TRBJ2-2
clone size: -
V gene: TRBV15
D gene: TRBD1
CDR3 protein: CATRPGQGNTGELFF
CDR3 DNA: TGTGCCACCAGGCCGGGACAGGGGAACACCGGGGAGCTGTTTTTT

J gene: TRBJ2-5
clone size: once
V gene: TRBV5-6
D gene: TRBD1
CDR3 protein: CASSPGTGAVATQYF
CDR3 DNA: TGTGCCAGCAGCCCCGGGACAGGGGCCGTTGCGACCCAGTACTTC

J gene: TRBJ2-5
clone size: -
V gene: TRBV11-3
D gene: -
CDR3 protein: CASSLGGKIREEETQYF
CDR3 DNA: TGTGCCAGCAGCTTAGGTGGGAAGATTCGAGAGGAGGAGACCCAGTACTTC

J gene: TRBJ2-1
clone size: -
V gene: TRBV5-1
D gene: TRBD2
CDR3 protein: CASSLMASGSWDEQFF
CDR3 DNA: TGCGCCAGCAGCTTGATGGCTAGCGGGTCTTGGGATGAGCAGTTCTTC

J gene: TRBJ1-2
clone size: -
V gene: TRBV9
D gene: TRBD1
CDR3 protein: CASSAGQVDYGYTF
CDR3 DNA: TGTGCCAGCAGCGCCGGACAGGTAGACTATGGCTACACCTTC

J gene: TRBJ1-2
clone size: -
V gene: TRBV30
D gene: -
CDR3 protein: CAWSLGEGGYTF
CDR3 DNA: TGTGCCTGGAGTCTGGGGGAGGGGGGCTACACCTTC

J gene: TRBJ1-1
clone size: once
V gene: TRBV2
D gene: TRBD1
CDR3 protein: CASRDRAGGTEAFF
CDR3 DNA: TGTGCCAGTAGAGACAGGGCGGGCGGCACTGAAGCTTTCTTT

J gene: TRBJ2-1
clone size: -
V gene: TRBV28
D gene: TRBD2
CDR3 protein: CASRLAGGSYNEQFF
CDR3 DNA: TGTGCCAGCAGACTAGCGGGGGGGAGCTACAATGAGCAGTTCTTC

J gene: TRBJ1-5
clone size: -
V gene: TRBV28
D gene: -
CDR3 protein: CASSPWNWTASNQPQHF
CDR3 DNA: TGTGCCAGCAGTCCATGGAATTGGACCGCTAGCAATCAGCCCCAGCATTTT

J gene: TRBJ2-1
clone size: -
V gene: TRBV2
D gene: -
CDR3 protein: CASPIVAGSDNEQFF
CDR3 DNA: TGTGCCAGCCCAATTGTGGCGGGATCCGACAATGAGCAGTTCTTC

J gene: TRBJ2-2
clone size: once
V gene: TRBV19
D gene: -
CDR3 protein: CASSILSRSTGELFF
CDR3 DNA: TGTGCCAGTAGTATACTCTCTAGGAGCACCGGGGAGCTGTTTTTT

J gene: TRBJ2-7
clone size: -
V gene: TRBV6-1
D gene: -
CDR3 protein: CASREDVVRYEQYF
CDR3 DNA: TGTGCCAGCAGGGAGGACGTAGTTCGCTACGAGCAGTACTTC

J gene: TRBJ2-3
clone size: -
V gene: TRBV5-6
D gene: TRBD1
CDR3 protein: CASSLAGQNTQYF
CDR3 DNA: TGTGCCAGCAGCTTGGCGGGACAGAATACGCAGTATTTT

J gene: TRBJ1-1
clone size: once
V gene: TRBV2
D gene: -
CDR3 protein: CASSANRVRTEAFF
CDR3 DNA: TGTGCCAGCAGTGCGAACAGGGTGCGGACTGAAGCTTTCTTT